This T cell receptor (beta chain) stems from a study of blood T cells in healthy people across ages. In the study overall: Template switching caught about one barcoded beta molecule for each two T cells. Study-level results: Lack of knowledge of donor CMV status possibly confounded expanded clonotype changes. The recorded TCR beta diversity per million T cells decreased in a roughly linear manner with age.

About this clonotype itself: The antigen is unknown.

The authors ran a second PCR of 7 to 11 cycles using a sample-barcoded 5' primer and a J-beta primer mix. Every sample gave at least 2.5 million paired-end reads containing CDR3. TCRdb recomputed calls from the 5' RACE reads with MiXCR, one row per CDR3 protein. The sample has 1.5 million to 2 million distinct CDR3 sequences, about 50% seen once. The sequence was obtained from a woman aged 40 to 50 in good health. The sample consisted of blood.

CDR3 sequence: CATSDLYRGGEQFF. The CDR3 DNA sequence: TGTGCCACCAGTGATTTGTACAGGGGTGGGGAGCAGTTCTTC. The chain employs TRBV24-1 and TRBJ2-1; 7 nucleotides line up with TRBD1. The length of the CDR3 is 14 residues. J was trimmed by 10 bases and V by 0 bases; bases with no gene match: 5. CDR1 and CDR2 from the germline V gene are KGHDR and SFDVKD.